The subject of this entry is one T cell receptor (beta chain). Sequenced by immunoSEQ multiplex PCR; TCRdb stores in-frame clones only, minus some. This table has some 69,000 clones, over 80% appearing once. This sample is drawn from a study of T cell responses to AZD1222 COVID-19 vaccine. The germline gives CDR1 MGHRA, CDR2 YSYEKL. This CDR3 region has 14 residues. V lost 4 bases and J 5 bases, leaving 14 bases between the germline ends. The starting material was peripheral blood, obtained 28 days after the second AZD1222 dose. This chain links TRBV4-1 with TRBJ1-1; D is unclear. The receptor was derived from an adult who received the AZD1222 COVID-19 vaccine. In DNA, the CDR3 is TGCGCCAGCAGCCTCACTTTAGGGTGGACTGAAGCTTTCTTT. It yields the protein CASSLTLGWTEAFF.